This TCR beta chain emerged from a study of T cell repertoires in cytomegalovirus infection (dated by TCRdb to between 2018 and 2020). Regarding the study in general: The HLA type of each donor mattered for the analysis, because public TCR beta signatures pointed to carriage of CMV infection along with the matching HLA type. Results the study describes overall, beyond this receptor: In the ex vivo response, HLA-C-restricted CMV-specific TCR beta clonotypes were dominant, and in two of eight donors the single most frequent clonotype came from this HLA-C-restricted group. Cumulative frequency of public TCR beta family members discriminated carriers of CMV infection plus the relevant HLA type in this cohort and an independent approximately 400-donor cohort.

Reads for this sample came from an Illumina HiSeq 1500. The raw public reads went through TCRdb reprocessing: fastp at Q25, MiXCR clone calling, in-frame beta chains kept. CDR3 protein duplicates are merged, each entry listing the most common genes and DNA. The sample table shows roughly 230,000 distinct CDR3 sequences, and roughly 22% are seen once. The ten largest account for roughly 20% of the sample. Trimming takes 5 bases from V and 14 bases from J, and the germline ends sit 25 bases apart. CDR1 and CDR2 (DFQATT, SNEGSKA) derive from the germline V gene (reference sequence). The CDR3 goes from the cysteine to the phenylalanine over 15 residues. The entry retains the CDR3 DNA only, 45 bases that are in frame from base 1. In the case of this clonotype: Its specific antigen is unknown. Base qualities are not recorded, but no much larger clone differs from it by a single base.

The rearranged chain carries TRBV20-1 and TRBJ1-6; TRBD1 is a weak D gene call, 6 bases matching. The sequence came from a human donor in good health (CMV status not recorded). Some clones in this sample may be carry-over from other donors' samples. The sample comprised CD8+ T cells from PBMCs. The CDR3 region has the sequence CSAPPQGPLGMALHF. Here is the DNA: TGCAGTGCTCCCCCGCAGGGGCCGCTAGGGATGGCCCTCCACTTT.